This T cell receptor beta chain emerged from a study of T-cell memory formation after mild COVID-19. With constant-segment primers, 5'RACE yielded cDNA libraries of TCR alpha and TCR beta that carried sample barcodes and UMIs. One entry per CDR3 protein, called by TCRdb with MiXCR from the 5' RACE reads. The sample lists 250,000 to 350,000 distinct CDR3 sequences, about 16% occurring once. In germline, CDR1 is MDHEN, CDR2 SYDVKM. The CDR3 consists of 14 residues. The V gene end was trimmed by 4 bases and the J gene end by 5 bases; junction bases not matched to a gene: 6. The J gene is TRBJ2-5, the V gene TRBV28, with 8 nucleotides matching TRBD1. The sample consisted of PBMCs or a T cell subset sorted from them (not recorded which). The origin of this receptor is a man aged 18 to 29 who had mild COVID-19 (a few samples of this study predate the infection). Cell type and time point are not known. CDR3 sequence reads: CASSSDREGETQYF. The CDR3 DNA follows: TGTGCCAGCAGTTCGGACAGGGAAGGCGAGACCCAGTACTTC.